This T cell receptor (beta chain) was identified in a study of blood T cell repertoires in COVID-19. About the study: Some COVID-19 samples were acute and others convalescent; all came from the United States, Italy and Spain.

Trimming took 1 base from V and 5 from J; bases not matched to a gene: 9. The CDR3 has 16 residues. Germline loops: CDR1 MGHRA, CDR2 YSYEKL. Profiling relied on immunoSEQ multiplex PCR, and the TCRdb table lists in-frame clones only, not all of them. The repertoire holds about 240,000 clones, with roughly 86% as singletons. The chain recombines TRBV4-1 with TRBJ2-5; 8 positions agree with TRBD1. The sequence was collected from a woman aged 40 to 50 with acute COVID-19. The source material was PBMCs or T cells enriched from blood (not recorded which). The CDR3 nucleotides read TGCGCCAGCAGCCAAGGGTCGGACAGGGTAGGGGAGACCCAGTACTTC. This translates into CASSQGSDRVGETQYF.